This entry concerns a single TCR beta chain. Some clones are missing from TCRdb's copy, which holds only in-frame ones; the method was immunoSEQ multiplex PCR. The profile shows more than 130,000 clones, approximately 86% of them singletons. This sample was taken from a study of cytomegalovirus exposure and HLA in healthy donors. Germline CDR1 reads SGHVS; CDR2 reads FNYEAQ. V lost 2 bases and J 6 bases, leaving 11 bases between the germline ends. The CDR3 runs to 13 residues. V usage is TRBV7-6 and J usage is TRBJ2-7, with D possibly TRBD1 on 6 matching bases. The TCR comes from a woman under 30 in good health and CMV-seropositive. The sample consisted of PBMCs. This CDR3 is CASSLYRAGEQYF. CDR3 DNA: TGTGCCAGCAGCTTATACAGGGCAGGCGAGCAGTACTTC.